What follows are 10 T cell receptor beta chains derived from one specimen sequenced in a study of blood T cell repertoires in COVID-19. Clones were read by immunoSEQ multiplex PCR, and TCRdb kept only the in-frame ones, dropping some. The sample lists 32,000 or so clones; roughly 87% were seen once. Specimen: peripheral blood. Receptors were obtained from a man between 45 and 60 years old with active or convalescent COVID-19.

The genes are TRBV6-2 or TRBV6-3 and TRBJ2-1; tentatively, D is TRBD1 (5 bases). Germline CDR1 MNHEY, CDR2 SVGEGT. V lost 2 bases and J lost 6, with 5 bases in between. The CDR3 loop spans 12 amino acids. CDR3: CASSYGANEQFF. In DNA form, the CDR3 reads TGTGCCAGCAGTTACGGGGCCAATGAGCAGTTCTTC.

The chain carries TRBV14 and TRBJ1-2; D possibly corresponds to TRBD1 (6 bases). CDR3 length equals 13 residues. Trimming pared 5 bases from V and 2 bases from J, leaving 9 bases between. CDR1 and CDR2 (germline): SGHDN, FVKESK. The CDR3 region has the DNA TGTGCCAGCAGCGAACAGGGAAACTATGGCTACACCTTC. Protein: CASSEQGNYGYTF. The full variable domain, its missing parts supplied by reference TRBV14 and TRBJ1-2, is EAGVTQFPSHSVIEKGQTVTLRCDPISGHDNLYWYRRVMGKEIKFLLHFVKESKQDESGMPNNRFLAERTGGTYSTLKVQPAELEDSGVYFCASSEQGNYGYTFGSGTRLTVV.

The J gene is TRBJ2-7, the V gene TRBV5-1; tentatively, D is TRBD1 (5 bases). Between the trimmed V and J ends, which lost 4 bases and 0 bases, there was a span of 14 bases. There are 15 residues in the CDR3. The germline V gene encodes CDR1 SGHRS and CDR2 YFSETQ. This CDR3 reads CASSPWVGVSYEQYF. DNA of the CDR3: TGCGCCAGCAGCCCCTGGGTAGGGGTCTCCTACGAGCAGTACTTC.

V gene TRBV4-1 combines with J gene TRBJ2-7; 7 bases match TRBD2. V shed 1 base and J 0 bases; nucleotides not matched to a gene: 6. CDR3 length: 16 amino acids. From germline, CDR1 is MGHRA and CDR2 YSYEKL. This CDR3 is CASSQGHTSDSYEQYF. The CDR3 DNA sequence: TGCGCCAGCAGCCAAGGGCACACTAGCGACTCCTACGAGCAGTACTTC.

The rearrangement links TRBV28 to TRBJ1-6, with 9 nucleotides matching TRBD1. CDR3 size: 15 residues. The germline V gene has CDR1 MDHEN and CDR2 SYDVKM. V gave up 1 base and J gave up 10 bases; unmatched junction bases: 5. The CDR3 loop is CASSLSYRGLSPLHF. The DNA for the CDR3 is TGTGCCAGCAGTTTATCGTACAGGGGGCTGTCACCCCTCCACTTT.

The rearrangement uses TRBV27 and TRBJ2-7, with D possibly being TRBD2 (7 bases). Trimming removed 5 bases from V and 3 bases from J, with 17 bases in between. Germline CDR1 MNHEY, CDR2 SMNVEV (reference sequence). CDR3 length: 15 amino acids. CDR3 sequence (DNA): TGTGCCAGCAGTGCCGTCGGGGGGCCTTTCTACGAGCAGTACTTC. Protein product: CASSAVGGPFYEQYF.

The chain employs TRBV7-2 and TRBJ1-5, with 7 bases that match TRBD1. V lost 5 bases, J lost 5 bases, and 3 bases stayed unmatched. The germline V gene encodes CDR1 SGHTA and CDR2 FQGNSA. The CDR3 consists of 13 residues. The CDR3 DNA reads TGTGCCAGCAGCAACAGGGGCGATCAGCCCCAGCATTTT. Translating gives CASSNRGDQPQHF.

The rearrangement links TRBV10-3 to TRBJ2-3, with D possibly matching TRBD2 (5 bases). V was clipped by 3 bases and J by 0 bases, with 10 bases between them. CDR1 is ENHRY and CDR2 is SYGVKD in the germline V gene. The CDR3 sequence is 15 residues long. DNA of the CDR3: TGTGCCATCAGTGAAAGCGGCGGCAGCACAGATACGCAGTATTTT. Its translation is CAISESGGSTDTQYF.

This clone appeared a few times. The rearrangement links TRBV10-3 to TRBJ1-1; D is possibly TRBD1 (5 bases). Trimming pared 11 bases from V and 1 base from J, leaving 14 bases between. Germline assignment: CDR1 ENHRY and CDR2 SYGVKD. CDR3 length: 13 residues. The CDR3 DNA is TGTGCCTCGAGAGATCAGGGGAACACTGAAGCTTTCTTT. Translated, it gives CASRDQGNTEAFF.

V and J are TRBV7-8 and TRBJ1-2, with a tentative D call TRBD1 (6 bases). This CDR3 has 14 amino acids. Germline V gene sequence: CDR1 SGHVS, CDR2 FQNEAQ. V lost 0 bases and J lost 8, with 13 bases in between. DNA of the CDR3: TGTGCCAGCAGCTTAGCGCGGATCGGACAGGGCTACACCTTC. This sequence encodes CASSLARIGQGYTF.